This T cell receptor beta chain was profiled in a study of T cells in tuberculosis. Notes on the study in general: Selection depended on which cryopreserved specimens were available.

Assay used: immunoSEQ multiplex PCR; TCRdb lists only in-frame clones, some missing. This sample has roughly 35,000 clones, with just over 90% found just once. Points on this clone: The antigen remains unidentified.

Sequenced material: PBMCs. This TCR derives from a donor aged 5 to 30 with latent tuberculosis or without tuberculosis infection.

The chain's CDR3 is CASFSAYSGANVLTF. CDR3 in DNA: TGTGCCAGTTTCTCAGCGTATTCTGGGGCCAACGTCCTGACTTTC. The V gene is TRBV28, the J gene TRBJ2-6; D remains ambiguous. V was clipped by 9 bases and J by 1 base, with 13 bases between them. CDR1 and CDR2 (germline): MDHEN, SYDVKM. CDR3 length: 15 amino acids.